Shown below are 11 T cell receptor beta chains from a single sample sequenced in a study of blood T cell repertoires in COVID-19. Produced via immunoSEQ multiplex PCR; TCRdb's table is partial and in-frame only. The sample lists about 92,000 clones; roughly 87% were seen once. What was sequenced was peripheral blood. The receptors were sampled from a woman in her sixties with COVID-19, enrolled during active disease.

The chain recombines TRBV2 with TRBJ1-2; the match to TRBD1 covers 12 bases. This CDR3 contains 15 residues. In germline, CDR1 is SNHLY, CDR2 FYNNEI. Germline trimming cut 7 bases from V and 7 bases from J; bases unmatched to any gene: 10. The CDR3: CASNRAPGQGAGYTF. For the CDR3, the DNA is TGTGCCAGCAATAGGGCCCCGGGACAGGGGGCTGGCTACACCTTC.

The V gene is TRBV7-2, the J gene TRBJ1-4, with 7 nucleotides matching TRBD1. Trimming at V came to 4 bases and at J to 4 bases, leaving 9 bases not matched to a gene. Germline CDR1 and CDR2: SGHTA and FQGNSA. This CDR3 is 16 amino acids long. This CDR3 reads CASSYLPGQNNEKLFF. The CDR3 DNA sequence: TGTGCCAGCAGCTACCTCCCGGGACAGAATAATGAAAAACTGTTTTTT.

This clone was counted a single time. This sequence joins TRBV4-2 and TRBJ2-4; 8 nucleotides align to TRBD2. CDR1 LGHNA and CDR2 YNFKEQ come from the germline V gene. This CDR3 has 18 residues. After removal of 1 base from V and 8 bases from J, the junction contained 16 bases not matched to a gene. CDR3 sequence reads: CASSQVRGSGERVDIQYF. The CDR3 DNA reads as TGTGCCAGCAGCCAAGTTCGGGGTAGCGGGGAGAGGGTAGACATTCAGTACTTC.

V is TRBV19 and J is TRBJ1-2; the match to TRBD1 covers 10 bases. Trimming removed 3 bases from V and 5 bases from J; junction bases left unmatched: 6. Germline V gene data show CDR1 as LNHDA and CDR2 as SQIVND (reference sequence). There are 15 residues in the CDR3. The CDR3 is CASSMEGQGLYGYTF. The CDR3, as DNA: TGTGCCAGTAGTATGGAGGGACAGGGGTTGTATGGCTACACCTTC.

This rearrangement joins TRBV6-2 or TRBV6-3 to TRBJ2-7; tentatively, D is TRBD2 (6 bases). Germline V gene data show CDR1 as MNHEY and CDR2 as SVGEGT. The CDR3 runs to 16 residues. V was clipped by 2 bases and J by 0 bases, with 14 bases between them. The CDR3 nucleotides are TGTGCCAGCAGTTACGTAGGCGGGGATAACTCCTACGAGCAGTACTTC. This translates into CASSYVGGDNSYEQYF.

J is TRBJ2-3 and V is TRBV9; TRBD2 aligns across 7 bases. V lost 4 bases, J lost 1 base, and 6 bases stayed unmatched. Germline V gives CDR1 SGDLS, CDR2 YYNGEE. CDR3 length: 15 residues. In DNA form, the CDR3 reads TGTGCCAGCAGCCGGCGGAGCGGGGGCACAGATACGCAGTATTTT. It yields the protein CASSRRSGGTDTQYF.

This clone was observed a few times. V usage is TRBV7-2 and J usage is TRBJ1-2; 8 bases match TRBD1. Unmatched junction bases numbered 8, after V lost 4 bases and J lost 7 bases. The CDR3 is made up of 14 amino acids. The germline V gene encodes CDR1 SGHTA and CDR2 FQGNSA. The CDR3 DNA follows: TGTGCCAGCAGCTCCTTCAGGGGGCAGGGTGGCTACACCTTC. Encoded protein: CASSSFRGQGGYTF.

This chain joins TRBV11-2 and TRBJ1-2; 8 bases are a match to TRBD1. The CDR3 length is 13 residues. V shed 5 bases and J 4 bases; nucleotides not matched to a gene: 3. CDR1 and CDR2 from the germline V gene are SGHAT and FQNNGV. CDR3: CASSPGQGYGYTF. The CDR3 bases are TGTGCCAGCAGCCCCGGACAGGGCTATGGCTACACCTTC.

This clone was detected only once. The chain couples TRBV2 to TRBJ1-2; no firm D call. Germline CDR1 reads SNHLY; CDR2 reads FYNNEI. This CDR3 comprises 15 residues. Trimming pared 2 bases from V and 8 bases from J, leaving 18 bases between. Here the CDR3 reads CASSEYGSTSMGYTF. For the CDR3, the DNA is TGTGCCAGCAGTGAATACGGGTCTACCTCTATGGGCTACACCTTC.

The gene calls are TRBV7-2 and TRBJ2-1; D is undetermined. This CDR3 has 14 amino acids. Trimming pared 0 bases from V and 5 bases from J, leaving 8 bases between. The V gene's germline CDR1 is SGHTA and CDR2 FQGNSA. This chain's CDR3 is CASSLALPHNEQFF. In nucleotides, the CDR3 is TGTGCCAGCAGCTTAGCACTACCCCACAATGAGCAGTTCTTC.

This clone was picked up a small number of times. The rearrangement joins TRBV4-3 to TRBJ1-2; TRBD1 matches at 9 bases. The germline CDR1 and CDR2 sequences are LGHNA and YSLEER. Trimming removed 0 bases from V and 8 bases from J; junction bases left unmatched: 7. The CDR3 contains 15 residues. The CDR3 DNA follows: TGCGCCAGCAGCCAAGAGCCACAGGGGGCTTTGGGCTACACCTTC. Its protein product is CASSQEPQGALGYTF.